The 8 T cell receptor beta chains given below trace back to one sample, sequenced in a study of monozygotic twins with inflammatory bowel disease. TCRdb re-called the 5' RACE reads; every CDR3 protein appears as one record, without DNA. This sample contains fewer than 450,000 distinct CDR3 sequences. The material sequenced was blood. All receptors come from a human donor with ulcerative colitis or Crohn's disease, or a healthy co-twin of an affected twin (not recorded which).

V and J are TRBV9 and TRBJ2-6; the D call from TCRdb, TRBD1, cannot be confirmed without DNA. Germline values: CDR1 SGDLS, CDR2 YYNGEE. The CDR3 runs 18 residues. The CDR3 loop reads CASSPRTVKSSGANVLTF. Based on the CDR3 plus reference TRBV9 and TRBJ2-6, the full variable domain is DSGVTQTPKHLITATGQRVTLRCSPRSGDLSVYWYQQSLDQGLQFLIQYYNGEERAKGNILERFSAQQFPDLHSELNLSSLELGDSALYFCASSPRTVKSSGANVLTFGAGSRLTVL.

This chain connects TRBV7-2 to TRBJ2-2. Germline V lookup: CDR1 SGHTA, CDR2 FQGNSA. This CDR3 region has 13 residues. CDR3 loop: CASSAVSAGELFF.

The chain links TRBV10-2 to TRBJ1-4. The V gene's germline CDR1 is WSHSY and CDR2 SAAADI. The CDR3 spans 12 residues. This CDR3 reads CASSEIGKKLFF.

The genes are TRBV18 and TRBJ1-1. Per germline, CDR1 KGHSH and CDR2 LQKENI. The CDR3 loop spans 13 amino acids. The CDR3 region is CASSPVRSTEAFF.

This chain uses TRBV29-1 with TRBJ2-2; TCRdb names TRBD2, which stays unverified in the absence of DNA. CDR1 and CDR2 from the germline V gene are SQVTM and ANQGSEA. This CDR3 comprises 14 residues. CDR3 residues: CSVGTSGNTGELFF.

The chain links TRBV7-8 to TRBJ2-5; TCRdb outputs TRBD2, but without DNA this stays unchecked. Germline V gene lookup returns CDR1 SGHVS and CDR2 FQNEAQ. The CDR3 length is 17 residues. This chain's CDR3 is CASSFSGTSGGIETQYF.

The chain joins TRBV20-1 to TRBJ2-2; checking the TCRdb D call of TRBD2 is not possible without DNA. Germline V CDR1 and CDR2: DFQATT, SNEGSKA (reference sequence). CDR3 length: 14 amino acids. The CDR3 region is CSAGRGWNTGELFF.

The rearrangement uses TRBV5-1 and TRBJ2-3; as DNA is missing, the TRBD1 call by TCRdb cannot be tested. This CDR3 is built from 16 residues. CDR1 and CDR2 from the germline V gene are SGHRS and YFSETQ. Here the CDR3 reads CASSLGSPDSTDTQYF.